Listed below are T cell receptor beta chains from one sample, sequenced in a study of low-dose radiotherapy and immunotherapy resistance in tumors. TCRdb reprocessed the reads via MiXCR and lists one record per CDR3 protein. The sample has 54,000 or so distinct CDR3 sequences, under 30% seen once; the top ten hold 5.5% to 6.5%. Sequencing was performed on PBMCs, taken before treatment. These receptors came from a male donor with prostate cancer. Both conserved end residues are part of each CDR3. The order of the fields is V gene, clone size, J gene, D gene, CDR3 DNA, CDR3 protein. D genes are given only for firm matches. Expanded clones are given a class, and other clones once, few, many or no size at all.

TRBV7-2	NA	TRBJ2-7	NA	TGTGCCAGCGGTATTTTCTACGAGCAGTACTTC	CASGIFYEQYF
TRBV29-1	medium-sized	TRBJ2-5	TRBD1	TGCAGCGTTGAAGGAGGACAGGGTAATTTGGAGACCCAGTACTTC	CSVEGGQGNLETQYF
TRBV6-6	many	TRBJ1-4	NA	TGTGCCAGCAGTGGCTCAGGAACAACTAATGAAAAACTGTTTTTT	CASSGSGTTNEKLFF
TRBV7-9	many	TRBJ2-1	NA	TGTGCCAGCAGCTTCGAAAGGGGACTCCCACGAGACAATGAGCAGTTCTTC	CASSFERGLPRDNEQFF
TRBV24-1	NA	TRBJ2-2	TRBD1	TGTGCCACCAGTGATTGGACAGGGAACACCGGGGAGCTGTTTTTT	CATSDWTGNTGELFF
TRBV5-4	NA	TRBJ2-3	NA	TGTGCCAGCAGCCGGGATACTAGCCTCGCAGATACGCAGTATTTT	CASSRDTSLADTQYF
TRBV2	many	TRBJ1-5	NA	TGTGCCAGCAACCCCGGTGGCGTTTGGCAGCCCCAGCATTTT	CASNPGGVWQPQHF
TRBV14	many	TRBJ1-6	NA	TGTGCCAGCAGCCAACAGGCGTCCTATAATTCACCCCTCCACTTT	CASSQQASYNSPLHF
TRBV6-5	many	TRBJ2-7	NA	TGTGCCAGCCTACGGACTCCCGGGGGCGAGCAGTACTTC	CASLRTPGGEQYF
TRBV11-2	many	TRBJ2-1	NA	TGTGCCAGCAGCTCCGGACAGGGAGGGATCTCCTACAATGAGCAGTTCTTC	CASSSGQGGISYNEQFF
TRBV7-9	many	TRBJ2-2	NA	TGTGCCAGCAGCTTAAGGATCGGGGGCACCGGGGAGCTGTTTTTT	CASSLRIGGTGELFF
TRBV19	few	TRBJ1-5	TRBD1	TGTGCCAGTAGCGCCGGGACAGGCAATCAGCCCCAGCATTTT	CASSAGTGNQPQHF
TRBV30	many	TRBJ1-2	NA	TGTGCCTTCACGACGGTTAACTATGGCTACACCTTC	CAFTTVNYGYTF